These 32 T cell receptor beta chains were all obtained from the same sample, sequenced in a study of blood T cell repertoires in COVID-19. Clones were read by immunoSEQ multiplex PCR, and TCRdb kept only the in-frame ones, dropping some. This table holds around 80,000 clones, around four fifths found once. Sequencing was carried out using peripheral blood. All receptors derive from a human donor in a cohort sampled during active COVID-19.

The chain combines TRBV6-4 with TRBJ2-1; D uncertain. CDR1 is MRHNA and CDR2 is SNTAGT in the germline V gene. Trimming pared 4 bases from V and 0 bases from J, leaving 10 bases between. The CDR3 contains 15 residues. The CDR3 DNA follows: TGTGCCAGCAGTGTCACCTCTAGCTCCTACAATGAGCAGTTCTTC. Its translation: CASSVTSSSYNEQFF.

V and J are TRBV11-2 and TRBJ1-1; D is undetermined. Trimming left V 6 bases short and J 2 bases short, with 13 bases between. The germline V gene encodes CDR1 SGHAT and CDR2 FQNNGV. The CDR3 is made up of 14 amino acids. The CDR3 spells CASRPGDVNTEAFF. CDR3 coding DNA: TGTGCCAGCAGACCAGGCGACGTAAACACTGAAGCTTTCTTT.

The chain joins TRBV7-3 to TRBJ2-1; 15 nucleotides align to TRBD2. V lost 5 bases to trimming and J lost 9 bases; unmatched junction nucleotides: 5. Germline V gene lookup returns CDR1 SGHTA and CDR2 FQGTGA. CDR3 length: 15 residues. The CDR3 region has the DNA TGTGCCAGCAGCCGGACTAGCGGGGGGGTAGTTGAGCAGTTCTTC. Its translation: CASSRTSGGVVEQFF.

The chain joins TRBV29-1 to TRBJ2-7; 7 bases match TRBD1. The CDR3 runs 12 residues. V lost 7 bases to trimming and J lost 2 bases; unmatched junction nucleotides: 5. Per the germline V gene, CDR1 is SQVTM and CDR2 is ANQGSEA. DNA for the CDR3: TGCAGCGCGACAGGGACCGCCTACGAGCAGTACTTC. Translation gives CSATGTAYEQYF.

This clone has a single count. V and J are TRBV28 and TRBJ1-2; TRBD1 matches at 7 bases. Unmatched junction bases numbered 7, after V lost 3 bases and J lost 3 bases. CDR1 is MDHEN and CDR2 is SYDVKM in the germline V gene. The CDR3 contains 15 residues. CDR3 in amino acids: CASSFPPGQYYGYTF. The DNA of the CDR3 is TGTGCCAGCAGTTTCCCTCCGGGACAGTACTATGGCTACACCTTC.

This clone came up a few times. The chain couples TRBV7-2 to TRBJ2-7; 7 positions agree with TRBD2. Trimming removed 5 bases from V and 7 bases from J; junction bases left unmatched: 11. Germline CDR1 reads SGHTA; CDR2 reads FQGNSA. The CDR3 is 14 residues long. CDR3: CASSRLARGREQYF. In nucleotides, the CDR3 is TGTGCCAGCAGCAGACTAGCCCGGGGCAGAGAGCAGTACTTC.

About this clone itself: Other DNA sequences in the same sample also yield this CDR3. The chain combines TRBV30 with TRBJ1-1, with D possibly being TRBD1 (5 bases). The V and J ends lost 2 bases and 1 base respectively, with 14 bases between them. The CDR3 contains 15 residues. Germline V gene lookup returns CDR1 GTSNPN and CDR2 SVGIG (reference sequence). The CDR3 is CAWSPLRGRNTEAFF. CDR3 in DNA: TGTGCCTGGAGTCCTCTAAGGGGCCGGAACACTGAAGCTTTCTTT.

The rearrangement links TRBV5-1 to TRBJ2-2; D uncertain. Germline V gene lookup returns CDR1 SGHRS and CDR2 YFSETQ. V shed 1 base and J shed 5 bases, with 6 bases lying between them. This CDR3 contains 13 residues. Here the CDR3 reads CASSLLQTGELFF. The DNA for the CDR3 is TGCGCCAGCAGCTTGCTCCAGACCGGGGAGCTGTTTTTT.

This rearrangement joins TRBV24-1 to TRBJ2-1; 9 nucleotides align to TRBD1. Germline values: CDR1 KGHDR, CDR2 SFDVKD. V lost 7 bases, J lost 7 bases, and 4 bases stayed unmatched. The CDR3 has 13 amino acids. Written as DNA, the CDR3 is TGTGCCACCAGACAGGGGGCGGGGAATGAGCAGTTCTTC. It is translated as CATRQGAGNEQFF.

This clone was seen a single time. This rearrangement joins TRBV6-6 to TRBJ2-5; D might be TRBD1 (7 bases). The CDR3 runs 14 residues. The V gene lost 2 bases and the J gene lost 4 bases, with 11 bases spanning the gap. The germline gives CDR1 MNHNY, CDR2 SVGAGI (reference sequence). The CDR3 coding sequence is TGTGCCAGCAGTTACGGCCAGGGGGGAGAGACCCAGTACTTC. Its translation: CASSYGQGGETQYF.

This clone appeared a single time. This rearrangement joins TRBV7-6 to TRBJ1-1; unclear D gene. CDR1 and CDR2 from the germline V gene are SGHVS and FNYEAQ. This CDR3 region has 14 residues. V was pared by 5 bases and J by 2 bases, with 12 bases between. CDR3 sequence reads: CASSPAYPNTEAFF. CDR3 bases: TGTGCCAGCAGCCCCGCCTACCCAAACACTGAAGCTTTCTTT.

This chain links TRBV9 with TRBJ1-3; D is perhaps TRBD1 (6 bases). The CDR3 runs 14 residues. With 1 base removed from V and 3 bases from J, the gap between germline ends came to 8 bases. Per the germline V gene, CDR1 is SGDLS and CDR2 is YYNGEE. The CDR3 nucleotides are TGTGCCAGCAGCGTAAGGGGGAATGGAAACACCATATATTTT. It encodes CASSVRGNGNTIYF.

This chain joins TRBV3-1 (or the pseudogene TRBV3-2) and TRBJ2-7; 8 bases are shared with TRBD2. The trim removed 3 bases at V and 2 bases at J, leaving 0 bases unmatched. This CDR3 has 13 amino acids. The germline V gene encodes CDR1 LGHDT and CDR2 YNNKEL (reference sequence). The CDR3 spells CASSQRGAYEQYF. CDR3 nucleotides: TGTGCCAGCAGCCAGCGGGGGGCCTACGAGCAGTACTTC.

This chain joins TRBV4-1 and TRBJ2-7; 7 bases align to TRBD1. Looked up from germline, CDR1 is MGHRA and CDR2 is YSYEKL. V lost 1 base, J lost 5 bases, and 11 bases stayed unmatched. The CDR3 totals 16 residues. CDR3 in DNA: TGCGCCAGCAGCCAAGTCGTGGCGCAGGGGGACCACGAGCAGTACTTC. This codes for CASSQVVAQGDHEQYF.

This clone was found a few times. CDR3 amino acids: CASSREPRGYEQYF. CDR3 in DNA: TGTGCCAGCTCACGGGAACCCAGAGGGTACGAGCAGTACTTC. The chain recombines TRBV18 with TRBJ2-7; D is possibly TRBD2 (5 bases). V lost 4 bases, J lost 4 bases, and 14 bases lay in between. The length of the CDR3 is 14 residues. Germline V gene data show CDR1 as KGHSH and CDR2 as LQKENI.

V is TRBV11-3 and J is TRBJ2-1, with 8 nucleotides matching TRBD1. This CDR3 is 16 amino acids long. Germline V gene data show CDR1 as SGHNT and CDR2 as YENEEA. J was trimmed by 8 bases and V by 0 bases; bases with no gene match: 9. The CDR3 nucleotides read TGTGCCAGCAGCTTAGACCGGGCAGGGGGCAGGGATGAGCAGTTCTTC. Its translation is CASSLDRAGGRDEQFF.

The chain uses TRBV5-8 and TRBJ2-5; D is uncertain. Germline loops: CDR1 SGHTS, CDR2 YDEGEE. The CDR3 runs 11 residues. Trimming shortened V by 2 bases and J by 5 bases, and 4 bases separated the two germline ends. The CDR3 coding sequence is TGTGCCAGCAGCTTCGGGGAGACCCAGTACTTC. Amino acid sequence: CASSFGETQYF.

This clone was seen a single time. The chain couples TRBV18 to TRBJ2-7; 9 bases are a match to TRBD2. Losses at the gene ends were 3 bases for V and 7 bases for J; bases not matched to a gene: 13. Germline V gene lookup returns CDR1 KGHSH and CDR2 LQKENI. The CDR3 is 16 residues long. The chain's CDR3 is CASSPERGATFREQYF. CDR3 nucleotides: TGTGCCAGCTCACCGGAGCGGGGGGCTACCTTTCGAGAGCAGTACTTC.

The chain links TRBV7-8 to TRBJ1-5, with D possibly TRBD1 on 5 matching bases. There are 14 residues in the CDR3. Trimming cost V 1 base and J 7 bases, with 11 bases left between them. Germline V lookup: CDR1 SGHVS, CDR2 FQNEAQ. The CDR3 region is CASSLGGGRQPQHF. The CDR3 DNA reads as TGTGCCAGCAGCTTAGGGGGGGGAAGGCAGCCCCAGCATTTT.

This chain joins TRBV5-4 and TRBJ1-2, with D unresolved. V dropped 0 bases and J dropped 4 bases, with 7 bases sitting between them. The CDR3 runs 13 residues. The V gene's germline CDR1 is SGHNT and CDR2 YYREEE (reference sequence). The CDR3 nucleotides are TGTGCCAGCAGCTTGGCCGAGGGCTATGGCTACACCTTC. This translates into CASSLAEGYGYTF.

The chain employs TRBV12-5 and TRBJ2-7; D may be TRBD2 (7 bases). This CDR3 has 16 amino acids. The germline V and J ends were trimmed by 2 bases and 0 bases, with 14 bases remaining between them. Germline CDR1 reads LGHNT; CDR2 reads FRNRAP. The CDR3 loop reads CASGLPSGGHSYEQYF. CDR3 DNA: TGTGCTAGTGGTTTGCCATCCGGGGGGCACTCCTACGAGCAGTACTTC. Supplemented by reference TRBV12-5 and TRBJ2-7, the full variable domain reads DARVTQTPRHKVTEMGQEVTMRCQPILGHNTVFWYRQTMMQGLELLAYFRNRAPLDDSGMPKDRFSAEMPDATLATLKIQPSEPRDSAVYFCASGLPSGGHSYEQYFGPGTRLTVT.

For the CDR3, the DNA is TGTGCCAGCAGCTTACCCGGGACAGGTCCGAGCGCTGAAGCTTTCTTT. It specifies CASSLPGTGPSAEAFF. The J gene is TRBJ1-1, the V gene TRBV11-2; 8 positions agree with TRBD1. V shed 2 bases and J 6 bases; nucleotides not matched to a gene: 11. Germline lookup yields CDR1 SGHAT and CDR2 FQNNGV. This CDR3 comprises 16 residues.

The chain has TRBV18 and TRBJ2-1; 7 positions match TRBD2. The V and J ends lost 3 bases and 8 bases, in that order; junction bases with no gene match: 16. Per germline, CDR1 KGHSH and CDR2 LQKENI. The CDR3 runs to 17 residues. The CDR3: CASSPFGLDGIRDEQFF. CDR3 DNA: TGTGCCAGCTCACCCTTTGGACTAGACGGCATAAGGGATGAGCAGTTCTTC. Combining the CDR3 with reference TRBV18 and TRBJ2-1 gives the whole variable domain NAGVMQNPRHLVRRRGQEARLRCSPMKGHSHVYWYRQLPEEGLKFMVYLQKENIIDESGMPKERFSAEFPKEGPSILRIQQVVRGDSAAYFCASSPFGLDGIRDEQFFGPGTRLTVL.

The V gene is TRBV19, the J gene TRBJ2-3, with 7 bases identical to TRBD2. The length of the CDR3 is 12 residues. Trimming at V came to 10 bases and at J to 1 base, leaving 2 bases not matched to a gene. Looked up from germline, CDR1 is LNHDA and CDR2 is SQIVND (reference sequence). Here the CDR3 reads CATAGGTDTQYF. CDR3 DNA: TGTGCCACCGCGGGGGGCACAGATACGCAGTATTTT.

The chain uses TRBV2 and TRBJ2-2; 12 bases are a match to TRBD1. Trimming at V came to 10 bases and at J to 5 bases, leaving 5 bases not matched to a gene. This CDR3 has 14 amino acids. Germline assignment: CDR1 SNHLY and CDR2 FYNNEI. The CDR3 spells CATWGQGATGELFF. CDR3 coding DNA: TGTGCCACCTGGGGACAGGGGGCTACCGGGGAGCTGTTTTTT.

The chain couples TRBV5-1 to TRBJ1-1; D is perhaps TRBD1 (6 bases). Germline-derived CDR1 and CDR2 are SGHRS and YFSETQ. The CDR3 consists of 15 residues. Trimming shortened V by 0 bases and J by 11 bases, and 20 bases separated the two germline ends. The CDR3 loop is CASSLGLGSGRGAFF. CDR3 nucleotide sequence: TGCGCCAGCAGCTTGGGTTTGGGTAGTGGGAGGGGGGCTTTCTTT.

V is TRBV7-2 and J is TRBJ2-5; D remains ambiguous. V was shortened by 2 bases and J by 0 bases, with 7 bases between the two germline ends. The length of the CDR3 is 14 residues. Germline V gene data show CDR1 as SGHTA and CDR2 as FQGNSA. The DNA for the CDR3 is TGTGCCAGCAGCTTAAACAGCCACCAAGAGACCCAGTACTTC. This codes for CASSLNSHQETQYF. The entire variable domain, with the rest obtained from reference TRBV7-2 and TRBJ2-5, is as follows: GAGVSQSPSNKVTEKGKDVELRCDPISGHTALYWYRQSLGQGLEFLIYFQGNSAPDKSGLPSDRFSAERTGGSVSTLTIQRTQQEDSAVYLCASSLNSHQETQYFGPGTRLLVL.

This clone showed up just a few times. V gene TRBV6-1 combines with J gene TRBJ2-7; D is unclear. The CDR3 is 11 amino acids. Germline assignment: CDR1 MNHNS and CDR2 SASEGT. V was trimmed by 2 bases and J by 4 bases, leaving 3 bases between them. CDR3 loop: CASSEQYEQYF. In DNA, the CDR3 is TGTGCCAGCAGTGAACAGTACGAGCAGTACTTC.

CDR3 amino acids: CASSQVGSQETQYF. The CDR3 DNA reads as TGCGCCAGCAGCCAAGTGGGCAGCCAAGAGACCCAGTACTTC. J is TRBJ2-5 and V is TRBV4-1; D is unresolved. V lost 1 base to trimming and J lost 1 base, with 7 bases between them. This CDR3 is built from 14 residues. Germline-derived CDR1 and CDR2 are MGHRA and YSYEKL.

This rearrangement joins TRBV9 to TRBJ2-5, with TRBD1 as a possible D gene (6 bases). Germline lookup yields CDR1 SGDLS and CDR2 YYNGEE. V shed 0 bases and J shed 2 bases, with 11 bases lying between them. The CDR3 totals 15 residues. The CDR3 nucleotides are TGTGCCAGCAGCGTAGATGGCACAGGGCAAGAGACCCAGTACTTC. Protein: CASSVDGTGQETQYF.

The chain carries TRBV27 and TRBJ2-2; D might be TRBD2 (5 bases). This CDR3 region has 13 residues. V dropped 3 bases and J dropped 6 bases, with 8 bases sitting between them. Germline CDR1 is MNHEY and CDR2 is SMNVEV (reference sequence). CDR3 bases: TGTGCCAGCAGTTTGCGCGGGTCCGGGGAGCTGTTTTTT. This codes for CASSLRGSGELFF.

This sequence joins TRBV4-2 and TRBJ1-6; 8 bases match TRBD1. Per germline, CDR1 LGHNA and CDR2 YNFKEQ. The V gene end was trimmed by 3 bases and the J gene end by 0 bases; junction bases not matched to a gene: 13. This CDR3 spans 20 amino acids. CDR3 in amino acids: CASSHPKRTGSSSYNSPLHF. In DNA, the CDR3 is TGTGCCAGCAGCCATCCCAAGCGGACAGGGTCCAGCTCCTATAATTCACCCCTCCACTTT.